This T cell receptor (beta chain) was found in a study of shared clonotypes between healthy human individuals. Comments on this clone: What it recognizes is unknown. The same CDR3 arises from other DNA sequences in this sample as well.

Study conclusions and caveats: Genetic and exposure-history diversity was limited by the few donors. For sorted subsets, rarefaction showed incomplete sequencing despite large depth.

V was shortened by 0 bases and J by 0 bases, with 7 bases between the two germline ends. Germline V CDR1 and CDR2: SGHNT, YYREEE (reference sequence). CDR3 length: 14 residues. Each replicate PCR on the sorted subsets used 200 ng DNA (around 31,000 T cell genomes). The method was immunoSEQ multiplex PCR; TCRdb's version includes in-frame clones alone and lacks a portion of them. The sample records fewer than 3 million clones, less than 95% being singletons. Specimen: naive CD4+ T cells from PBMCs. Subset meaning: CD45RA+ positively selected. The sequence derives from a young man in good health. Some clones in this sample may be carry-over from other donors' samples. The gene calls are TRBV5-4 and TRBJ2-7; D uncertain. CDR3 sequence reads: CASSLAGSSYEQYF. DNA for the CDR3: TGTGCCAGCAGCTTGGCAGGTAGCTCCTACGAGCAGTACTTC.